This T cell receptor (beta chain) was documented in a study of blood T cell repertoires in COVID-19. TCRdb keeps only in-frame clones here, not all; method: immunoSEQ multiplex PCR. The table records 140,000 to 150,000 clones, 75% to 85% of them present only once. Between the trimmed V and J ends, which lost 4 bases and 2 bases, there was a span of 18 bases. The CDR3 sequence is 16 residues long. Germline V CDR1 and CDR2: LGHNA, YNFKEQ. The sample was peripheral blood. The clonotype originates from a woman in her forties or fifties with acute or convalescent COVID-19. The rearrangement joins TRBV4-2 to TRBJ2-7; a weak D match, TRBD2 (6 bases). CDR3 loop: CASSLTRDSSTYEQYF. CDR3 nucleotides: TGTGCCAGCAGCCTAACCCGGGACTCAAGTACCTACGAGCAGTACTTC.